These 14 T cell receptor beta chains were sequenced from one sample in a study of shared clonotypes between healthy human individuals. CD45RO-negative cells were positively selected for CCR7, leaving out terminally differentiated effector memory CD45RA+ cells. The data were produced by immunoSEQ multiplex PCR, yet TCRdb's version contains in-frame clones alone and is incomplete. The sample has approximately 2,000,000 clones, around 93% seen once. Sequencing input: naive CD8+ T cells from PBMCs. Every receptor here comes from a man between 18 and 35 years old in good health. Some clones in this sample may be carry-over from other donors' samples.

This clone has just a few counts. The chain carries TRBV6-1 and TRBJ1-1; D uncertain. The CDR3 has 13 residues. V was pared by 6 bases and J by 0 bases, with 8 bases between. Germline CDR1 and CDR2: MNHNS and SASEGT. CDR3 loop: CASREWMNTEAFF. As DNA, the CDR3 is TGTGCCAGCAGGGAGTGGATGAACACTGAAGCTTTCTTT.

This clone was found once. This chain joins TRBV28 and TRBJ2-1, with a possible D match to TRBD2 (5 bases). The germline gives CDR1 MDHEN, CDR2 SYDVKM. The CDR3 is 15 amino acids. The germline V and J ends were trimmed by 5 bases and 3 bases, with 14 bases remaining between them. CDR3 DNA sequence: TGTGCCAGCAGTCCGTCGGACTCATACTACAATGAGCAGTTCTTC. Translation: CASSPSDSYYNEQFF. Full variable domain (missing parts from reference TRBV28 and TRBJ2-1): DVKVTQSSRYLVKRTGEKVFLECVQDMDHENMFWYRQDPGLGLRLIYFSYDVKMKEKGDIPEGYSVSREKKERFSLILESASTNQTSMYLCASSPSDSYYNEQFFGPGTRLTVL.

The chain combines TRBV28 with TRBJ2-2; 11 nucleotides line up with TRBD2. Germline CDR1 is MDHEN and CDR2 is SYDVKM. With 2 bases clipped from V and 0 bases from J, the junction kept 5 bases outside the gene matches. The CDR3 extends over 18 amino acids. The CDR3 bases are TGTGCCAGCAGTTTACGTCTAGCGGGAGGACCGAACACCGGGGAGCTGTTTTTT. Protein: CASSLRLAGGPNTGELFF.

J is TRBJ1-2 and V is TRBV28; the D is unclear. V shed 1 base and J shed 2 bases, with 11 bases lying between them. The CDR3 has 15 amino acids. Germline lookup yields CDR1 MDHEN and CDR2 SYDVKM. CDR3 sequence: CASSLLGTFNYGYTF. In DNA, the CDR3 is TGTGCCAGCAGTTTATTAGGTACTTTCAACTATGGCTACACCTTC.

The chain recombines TRBV21-1 with TRBJ2-4; TRBD2, as called in the table, went unchecked against the DNA. TRBV21-1 is a known pseudogene. CDR3 length: 13 amino acids. The CDR3 region is CASSKGAFDIQYF. CDR3 nucleotide sequence: TGTGCCAGCAGCAAAGGCGCATTCGACATTCAGTACTTC.

The rearrangement joins TRBV9 to TRBJ2-1; TRBD2 aligns across 12 bases. Trimming at V came to 4 bases and at J to 7 bases, leaving 9 bases not matched to a gene. CDR1 is SGDLS, CDR2 YYNGEE, per germline. CDR3 length: 16 residues. DNA of the CDR3: TGTGCCAGCAGCCCCCGGACTAGCGGGATAAAAAATGAGCAGTTCTTC. Translated: CASSPRTSGIKNEQFF. Full variable domain (outside the CDR3, taken from reference TRBV9 and TRBJ2-1): DSGVTQTPKHLITATGQRVTLRCSPRSGDLSVYWYQQSLDQGLQFLIQYYNGEERAKGNILERFSAQQFPDLHSELNLSSLELGDSALYFCASSPRTSGIKNEQFFGPGTRLTVL.

CDR3 loop: CASSAGSEAFF. The CDR3 nucleotides are TGTGCCAGCAGCGCCGGGAGTGAAGCTTTCTTT. V and J are TRBV9 and TRBJ1-1; unclear D gene. Germline lookup yields CDR1 SGDLS and CDR2 YYNGEE. The CDR3 sequence is 11 residues long. V was shortened by 3 bases and J by 7 bases, with 7 bases between the two germline ends.

This clone was picked up a small number of times. This chain connects TRBV10-3 to TRBJ1-1; D not certain. Germline V gene lookup returns CDR1 ENHRY and CDR2 SYGVKD. CDR3 size: 14 residues. V was clipped by 6 bases and J by 3 bases, with 14 bases between them. DNA for the CDR3: TGTGCCATCAGGGGGATAGCGAGGGACACTGAAGCTTTCTTT. This translates into CAIRGIARDTEAFF.

CDR3: CASGIAGSSEQYF. CDR3 DNA sequence: TGTGCCAGCGGAATAGCGGGATCCAGCGAGCAGTACTTC. This rearrangement joins TRBV27 to TRBJ2-7, with 8 bases aligning to TRBD2. Per germline, CDR1 MNHEY and CDR2 SMNVEV (reference sequence). The CDR3 has 13 residues. V was pared by 8 bases and J by 6 bases, with 9 bases of the junction left unmatched.

CDR3 residues: CASSPWRDKETQYF. CDR3 bases: TGTGCCAGCTCACCATGGAGGGACAAAGAGACCCAGTACTTC. The rearrangement links TRBV18 to TRBJ2-5, with D tentatively TRBD1 or TRBD2 (6 bases each). V lost 2 bases to trimming and J lost 3 bases, with 10 bases between them. The CDR3 spans 14 residues. Germline V CDR1 and CDR2: KGHSH, LQKENI.

The rearrangement links TRBV13 to TRBJ1-1; D remains ambiguous. The V end was cut by 2 bases, the J end by 6 bases, with 13 bases between. CDR3 length equals 14 residues. Germline lookup yields CDR1 PRHDT and CDR2 FYEKMQ (reference sequence). CDR3 DNA: TGTGCCAGCAGCTTATTGGAGGGTCCCTCTGAAGCTTTCTTT. Translated, it gives CASSLLEGPSEAFF.

The chain has TRBV27 and TRBJ2-7; D possibly corresponds to TRBD2 (6 bases). Trimming took 8 bases from V and 2 from J, leaving 13 bases between them. The CDR3 covers 13 residues. CDR1 is MNHEY and CDR2 is SMNVEV in the germline V gene (reference sequence). The CDR3 spells CASGVAATYEQYF. The CDR3 DNA follows: TGTGCCAGCGGGGTAGCGGCAACCTACGAGCAGTACTTC.

This chain uses TRBV27 with TRBJ2-3; 10 bases map to TRBD2. The CDR3 is 16 residues long. CDR1 is MNHEY and CDR2 is SMNVEV in the germline V gene (reference sequence). Trimming removed 6 bases from V and 6 bases from J; junction bases left unmatched: 12. The CDR3 DNA reads TGTGCCAGCAGCTTTCTCCAAGCGGGAGGGCCGGATACGCAGTATTTT. Its protein product is CASSFLQAGGPDTQYF.

This rearrangement joins TRBV29-1 to TRBJ2-7; D remains unclear. CDR1 and CDR2 from the germline V gene are SQVTM and ANQGSEA. V dropped 7 bases and J dropped 4 bases, with 11 bases sitting between them. The CDR3 is 11 amino acids. The CDR3: CSAWVGYEQYF. CDR3 sequence (DNA): TGCAGCGCTTGGGTGGGGTACGAGCAGTACTTC.